A single sample is the source of the 25 T cell receptor beta chains below, sequenced in a study of monozygotic twins with inflammatory bowel disease. For each CDR3 protein, TCRdb gives one entry from its re-call of the 5' RACE reads, without DNA. The sample has about 170,000 distinct CDR3 sequences. Sequenced: blood. These receptor sequences come from a human donor with ulcerative colitis or Crohn's disease, or a healthy co-twin of an affected twin (not recorded which).

The gene calls are TRBV27 and TRBJ2-4; the D gene TCRdb calls, TRBD2, cannot be checked with no DNA. Germline CDR1 is MNHEY and CDR2 is SMNVEV (reference sequence). This CDR3 comprises 16 residues. CDR3 sequence: CASSAVLAGAKNIQYF.

V is TRBV20-1 and J is TRBJ2-3; TCRdb indicates TRBD2, and absent DNA this call remains unverified. There are 15 residues in the CDR3. The germline V gene encodes CDR1 DFQATT and CDR2 SNEGSKA (reference sequence). The CDR3 loop is CSARGGSQFTDTQYF.

The V gene is TRBV5-1, the J gene TRBJ1-4; with no DNA, the TCRdb D assignment of TRBD1 cannot be verified. Germline V gene sequence: CDR1 SGHRS, CDR2 YFSETQ. The CDR3 loop spans 15 amino acids. CDR3: CASSPGTGVKEKLFF.

The rearrangement links TRBV7-9 to TRBJ2-7; TCRdb gives TRBD1 as the D gene, but with no DNA this cannot be confirmed. This CDR3 has 14 amino acids. Germline CDR1 and CDR2: SEHNR and FQNEAQ (reference sequence). CDR3 sequence: CASTTGFNPYEQYF.

This chain connects TRBV7-9 to TRBJ2-1; there is no DNA to check the TCRdb D call of TRBD2. CDR1 is SEHNR, CDR2 FQNEAQ, per germline (reference sequence). The CDR3 covers 16 residues. The CDR3 sequence is CASSLRAGGAWDEQFF.

The rearrangement joins TRBV20-1 to TRBJ2-7; TCRdb's D call of TRBD2 is untestable without DNA. This CDR3 comprises 12 residues. The germline gives CDR1 DFQATT, CDR2 SNEGSKA (reference sequence). CDR3 residues: CSARGLANEQYF.

This rearrangement joins TRBV29-1 to TRBJ2-7; TCRdb picks TRBD2, but there is no DNA to check that call. The CDR3 is 14 residues long. Per germline, CDR1 SQVTM and CDR2 ANQGSEA. The CDR3 reads CSVELAENSYEQYF.

The chain links TRBV18 to TRBJ2-5; no DNA is available, so the TRBD2 call from TCRdb remains unchecked. CDR1 KGHSH and CDR2 LQKENI come from the germline V gene. The CDR3 covers 15 residues. CDR3 residues: CASSPRASGQETQYF.

The chain has TRBV20-1 and TRBJ2-1. From germline, CDR1 is DFQATT and CDR2 SNEGSKA (reference sequence). The CDR3 has 15 amino acids. The CDR3 loop is CSAREASSSYNEQFF.

The chain combines TRBV7-2 with TRBJ1-2. The CDR3 sequence is 16 residues long. Germline lookup yields CDR1 SGHTA and CDR2 FQGNSA. CDR3 in amino acids: CASSLEQRSVRYGYTF.

The chain joins TRBV20-1 to TRBJ1-6. The CDR3 consists of 14 residues. Germline V gene sequence: CDR1 DFQATT, CDR2 SNEGSKA (reference sequence). This chain's CDR3 is CSASRGSYNSPLHF.

V gene TRBV29-1 combines with J gene TRBJ1-1. Per germline, CDR1 SQVTM and CDR2 ANQGSEA. The CDR3 length is 11 residues. CDR3 region: CSGKMTAEAFF.

The chain links TRBV20-1 to TRBJ2-1; TCRdb designates TRBD2, a call that cannot be tested without DNA. The CDR3 is 11 amino acids. Germline CDR1 and CDR2: DFQATT and SNEGSKA (reference sequence). This chain's CDR3 is CSASTGLEQFF.

The chain recombines TRBV5-1 with TRBJ1-6; TCRdb designates TRBD1, a call that cannot be tested without DNA. The CDR3 extends over 14 amino acids. In germline, CDR1 is SGHRS, CDR2 YFSETQ. The CDR3 protein is CASSWGTGNSPLHF.

J is TRBJ2-2 and V is TRBV2; TCRdb indicates TRBD1, and absent DNA this call remains unverified. Germline CDR1 is SNHLY and CDR2 is FYNNEI. The CDR3 loop spans 16 amino acids. The CDR3 loop reads CASSEGTGANTGELFF.

The V call is TRBV20-1, the J call TRBJ2-1; absent DNA, TCRdb's TRBD2 call cannot be checked. The CDR3 loop spans 15 amino acids. Germline CDR1 is DFQATT and CDR2 is SNEGSKA (reference sequence). The CDR3: CSARGGTSGHNEQFF.

This chain joins TRBV5-4 and TRBJ2-4; TCRdb designates TRBD1, a call that cannot be tested without DNA. Germline loops: CDR1 SGHNT, CDR2 YYREEE (reference sequence). The CDR3 contains 16 residues. CDR3 amino acids: CASSFRDRGLKNIQYF.

The CDR3 spells CASSQDLGQGGNQPQHF. The genes are TRBV3-1 and TRBJ1-5; TCRdb reports TRBD1, a call that lacks DNA to check it against. The germline CDR1 and CDR2 sequences are LGHDT and YNNKEL (reference sequence). CDR3 length equals 17 residues.

The gene calls are TRBV9 and TRBJ2-1; TCRdb designates TRBD1, a call that cannot be tested without DNA. In germline, CDR1 is SGDLS, CDR2 YYNGEE. This CDR3 is 11 amino acids long. CDR3 loop: CASSPLDEQFF.

The V call is TRBV20-1, the J call TRBJ2-1; absent DNA, TCRdb's TRBD2 call cannot be checked. The germline V gene encodes CDR1 DFQATT and CDR2 SNEGSKA (reference sequence). The CDR3 sequence is 15 residues long. The CDR3 reads CSARSLAGGLVEQFF.

J is TRBJ1-1 and V is TRBV4-1. This CDR3 region has 13 residues. Germline V gives CDR1 MGHRA, CDR2 YSYEKL. CDR3 amino acids: CASKGGLQGEAFF.

V gene TRBV19 combines with J gene TRBJ2-1; TCRdb designates TRBD2, a call that cannot be tested without DNA. The CDR3 has 18 residues. CDR1 and CDR2 from the germline V gene are LNHDA and SQIVND (reference sequence). This chain's CDR3 is CASSTQRTSGRSYNEQFF. The entire variable domain, with the rest obtained from reference TRBV19 and TRBJ2-1, is as follows: DGGITQSPKYLFRKEGQNVTLSCEQNLNHDAMYWYRQDPGQGLRLIYYSQIVNDFQKGDIAEGYSVSREKKESFPLTVTSAQKNPTAFYLCASSTQRTSGRSYNEQFFGPGTRLTVL.

This rearrangement joins TRBV5-1 to TRBJ2-5; as DNA is missing, the TRBD1 call by TCRdb cannot be tested. Germline CDR1 reads SGHRS; CDR2 reads YFSETQ. The CDR3 has 15 amino acids. CDR3: CANSLAGTGQETQYF.

The gene calls are TRBV11-2 and TRBJ1-2. Germline V gene lookup returns CDR1 SGHAT and CDR2 FQNNGV. This CDR3 region has 13 residues. The CDR3 sequence: CASSPSGFSGYTF.

The chain uses TRBV27 and TRBJ2-7; no DNA is available, so the TRBD1 call from TCRdb remains unchecked. In germline, CDR1 is MNHEY, CDR2 SMNVEV (reference sequence). CDR3 size: 13 residues. CDR3 amino acids: CASSLRGNYEQYF.